The 8 T cell receptor beta chains given below trace back to one sample, sequenced in a study of blood T cell repertoires in COVID-19. Using immunoSEQ multiplex PCR, the repertoire was profiled, and TCRdb retains in-frame clones only, with some absent. The sample includes fewer than 200,000 clones, 85% to 90% of them seen just once. What was sequenced was peripheral blood. Source of these receptors: a man aged 35 to 55 with active or convalescent COVID-19.

This chain uses TRBV7-2 with TRBJ2-1, with a possible D match to TRBD1 (5 bases). CDR3 length equals 12 residues. Trimming removed 5 bases at V and 6 bases at J, with 8 bases between. The germline CDR1 and CDR2 sequences are SGHTA and FQGNSA. The CDR3: CASSLDTNEQFF. Written as DNA, the CDR3 is TGTGCCAGCAGCCTGGACACCAATGAGCAGTTCTTC.

V usage is TRBV7-2 and J usage is TRBJ2-7; 11 positions match TRBD2. V shed 5 bases and J 3 bases; nucleotides not matched to a gene: 6. The length of the CDR3 is 15 residues. The germline V gene encodes CDR1 SGHTA and CDR2 FQGNSA. The DNA of the CDR3 is TGTGCCAGCAGCGTACTAGCGGGGGCCGTCTACGAGCAGTACTTC. Residues: CASSVLAGAVYEQYF. Combining the CDR3 with reference TRBV7-2 and TRBJ2-7 gives the whole variable domain GAGVSQSPSNKVTEKGKDVELRCDPISGHTALYWYRQSLGQGLEFLIYFQGNSAPDKSGLPSDRFSAERTGGSVSTLTIQRTQQEDSAVYLCASSVLAGAVYEQYFGPGTRLTVT.

The chain is built from TRBV5-8 and TRBJ1-2, with D possibly being TRBD1 (5 bases). V gave up 3 bases and J gave up 4 bases, with 10 bases separating them. Germline CDR1 reads SGHTS; CDR2 reads YDEGEE. The CDR3 is 13 residues long. In DNA form, the CDR3 reads TGTGCCAGCAGCTCCAGGGTTGGCTATGGCTACACCTTC. It translates to CASSSRVGYGYTF.

V gene TRBV28 combines with J gene TRBJ1-2; TRBD1 matches 11 bases. CDR1 and CDR2 from the germline V gene are MDHEN and SYDVKM. J lost 5 bases, V lost 6 bases, and 17 bases had no gene match. The CDR3 length is 18 residues. CDR3 residues: CASSLAGGQGGNYYGYTF. The CDR3 DNA reads TGTGCCAGCAGCTTAGCAGGGGGACAGGGGGGCAACTATTATGGCTACACCTTC.

The rearrangement links TRBV5-4 to TRBJ2-7; 8 bases align to TRBD1. The CDR3 runs to 14 residues. Looked up from germline, CDR1 is SGHNT and CDR2 is YYREEE (reference sequence). Trimming took 3 bases from V and 2 from J; bases not matched to a gene: 4. CDR3 sequence reads: CASSSRDRTYEQYF. The CDR3 DNA is TGTGCCAGCAGCTCCCGGGACAGGACCTACGAGCAGTACTTC.

V and J are TRBV27 and TRBJ1-4; 7 bases map to TRBD1. Germline V gene sequence: CDR1 MNHEY, CDR2 SMNVEV (reference sequence). The CDR3 has 14 residues. The J segment lost 7 bases and the V segment lost 1 base, leaving 3 bases of the junction unmatched. CDR3 amino acids: CASSLLDRAEKLFF. In DNA, the CDR3 is TGTGCCAGCAGTTTATTAGACAGGGCTGAAAAACTGTTTTTT.

The rearrangement links TRBV9 to TRBJ1-2; TRBD1 agrees at 9 bases. This CDR3 contains 15 residues. Germline CDR1 is SGDLS and CDR2 is YYNGEE. Losses at the gene ends were 0 bases for V and 7 bases for J; bases not matched to a gene: 7. The CDR3 DNA reads TGTGCCAGCAGCGTAGTGGGACAGGGAGTTTTTGGCTACACCTTC. As protein: CASSVVGQGVFGYTF.

This chain uses TRBV28 with TRBJ2-1, with 10 positions matching TRBD1. Germline loops: CDR1 MDHEN, CDR2 SYDVKM. The CDR3 consists of 16 residues. J lost 2 bases, V lost 5 bases, and 6 bases had no gene match. The CDR3 DNA follows: TGTGCCAGCAGTCCGAGGGGACAGGGGCCCTACAATGAGCAGTTCTTC. Encoded protein: CASSPRGQGPYNEQFF. The variable domain in full, with the rest retrieved from reference TRBV28 and TRBJ2-1, is DVKVTQSSRYLVKRTGEKVFLECVQDMDHENMFWYRQDPGLGLRLIYFSYDVKMKEKGDIPEGYSVSREKKERFSLILESASTNQTSMYLCASSPRGQGPYNEQFFGPGTRLTVL.